A single T cell receptor (beta chain) is shown here with its context. The sample is drawn from a study of blood T cell repertoires in COVID-19. V gave up 0 bases and J gave up 3 bases, with 4 bases separating them. This CDR3 comprises 13 residues. CDR1 and CDR2 from the germline V gene are SGHKS and YYEKEE (reference sequence). The cohort comprised adults aged about 18 to 89 years residing in 20 to 30 US areas. Allocation to cohorts depended on clinical history reported by the participants. Original handling: Estimates of nucleated cell counts were drawn from the amplification of reference gene primers. TCRdb's table, derived via immunoSEQ multiplex PCR, lists solely in-frame clones and lacks some. V and J calls and clone size follow that table, whereas D and trimming were derived from the DNA. Among 150,000 or so clones, roughly 87% were seen once, and the ten largest hold 4%.

The sequenced material came from PBMCs or T cells enriched from blood (not recorded which). This sequence was found in a woman aged 40 to 50 who had been exposed to COVID-19. The J gene is TRBJ1-5, the V gene TRBV5-5; D call uncertain. In DNA form, the CDR3 reads TGTGCCAGCAGCTTGGAGCCCAATCAGCCCCAGCATTTT. The encoded protein is CASSLEPNQPQHF.